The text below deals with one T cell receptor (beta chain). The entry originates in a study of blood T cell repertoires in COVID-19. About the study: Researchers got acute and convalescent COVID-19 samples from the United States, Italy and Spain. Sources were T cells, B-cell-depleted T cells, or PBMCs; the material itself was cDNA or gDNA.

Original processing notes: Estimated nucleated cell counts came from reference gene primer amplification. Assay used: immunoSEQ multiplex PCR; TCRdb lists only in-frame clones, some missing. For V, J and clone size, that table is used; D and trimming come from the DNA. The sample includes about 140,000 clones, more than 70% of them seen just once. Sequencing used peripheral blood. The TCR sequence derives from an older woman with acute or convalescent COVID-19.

CDR3 in DNA: TGTGCCAGCAGTACTAGCGGAGAGACCCAGTACTTC. It is translated as CASSTSGETQYF. This chain connects TRBV28 to TRBJ2-5; 8 positions match TRBD2. Losses at the gene ends were 5 bases for V and 4 bases for J; bases not matched to a gene: 0. The V gene's germline CDR1 is MDHEN and CDR2 SYDVKM. The CDR3 runs to 12 residues.